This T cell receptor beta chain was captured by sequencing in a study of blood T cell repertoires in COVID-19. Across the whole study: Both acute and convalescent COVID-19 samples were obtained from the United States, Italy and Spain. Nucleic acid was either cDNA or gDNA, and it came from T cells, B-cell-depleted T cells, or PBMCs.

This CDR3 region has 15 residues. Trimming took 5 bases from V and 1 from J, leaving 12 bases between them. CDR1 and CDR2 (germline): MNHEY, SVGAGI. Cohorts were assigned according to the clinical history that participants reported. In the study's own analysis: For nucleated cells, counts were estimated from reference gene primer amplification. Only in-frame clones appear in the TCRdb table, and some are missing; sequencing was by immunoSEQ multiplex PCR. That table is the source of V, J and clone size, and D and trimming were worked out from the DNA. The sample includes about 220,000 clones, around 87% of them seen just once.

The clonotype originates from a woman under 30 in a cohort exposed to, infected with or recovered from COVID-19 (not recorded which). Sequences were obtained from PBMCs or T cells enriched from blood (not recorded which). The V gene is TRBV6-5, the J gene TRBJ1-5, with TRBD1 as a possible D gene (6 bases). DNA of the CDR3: TGTGCCAGCAGTATAACAGGGCTCAGCAATCAGCCCCAGCATTTT. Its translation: CASSITGLSNQPQHF.